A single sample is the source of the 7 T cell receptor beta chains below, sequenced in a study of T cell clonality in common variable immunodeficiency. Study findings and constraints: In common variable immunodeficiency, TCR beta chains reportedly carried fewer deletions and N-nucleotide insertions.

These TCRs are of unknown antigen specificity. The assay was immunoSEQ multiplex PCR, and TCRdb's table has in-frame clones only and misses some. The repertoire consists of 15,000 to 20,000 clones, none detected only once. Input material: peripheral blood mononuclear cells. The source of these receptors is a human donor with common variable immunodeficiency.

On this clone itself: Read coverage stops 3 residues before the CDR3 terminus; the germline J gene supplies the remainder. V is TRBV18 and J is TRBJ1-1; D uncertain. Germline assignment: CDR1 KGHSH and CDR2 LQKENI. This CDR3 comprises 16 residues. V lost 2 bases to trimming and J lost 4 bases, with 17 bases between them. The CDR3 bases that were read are TGTGCCAGCTCACCAAAGAACACCCGGCCGGGCACTGAA. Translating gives CASSPKNTRPGTE. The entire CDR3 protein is CASSPKNTRPGTEAFF.

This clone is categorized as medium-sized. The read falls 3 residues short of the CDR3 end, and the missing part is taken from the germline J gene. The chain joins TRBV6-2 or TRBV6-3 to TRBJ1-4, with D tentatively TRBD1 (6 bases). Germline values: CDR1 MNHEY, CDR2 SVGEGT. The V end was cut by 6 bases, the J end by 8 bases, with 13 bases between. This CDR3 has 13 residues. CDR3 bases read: TGTGCCAGCAGACGGGACAATTTCGAAAAA. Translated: CASRRDNFEK. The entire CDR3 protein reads CASRRDNFEKLFF.

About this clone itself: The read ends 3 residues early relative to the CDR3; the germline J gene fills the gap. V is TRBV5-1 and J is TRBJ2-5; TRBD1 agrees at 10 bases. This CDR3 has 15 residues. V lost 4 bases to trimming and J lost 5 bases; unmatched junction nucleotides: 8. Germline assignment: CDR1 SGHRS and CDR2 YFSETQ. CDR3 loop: CASSPDRGGMETQYF. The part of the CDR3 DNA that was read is TGCGCCAGCAGCCCGGACAGGGGGGGAATGGAGACC.

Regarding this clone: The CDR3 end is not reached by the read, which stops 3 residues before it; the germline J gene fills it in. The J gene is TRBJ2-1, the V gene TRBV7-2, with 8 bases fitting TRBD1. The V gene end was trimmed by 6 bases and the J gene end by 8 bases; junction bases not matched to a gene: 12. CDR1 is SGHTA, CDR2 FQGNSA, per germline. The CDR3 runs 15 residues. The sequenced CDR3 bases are TGTGCCAGCAGTCCAAGTCTAGACAGGGGCCATGAG. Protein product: CASSPSLDRGHE. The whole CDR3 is CASSPSLDRGHEQFF. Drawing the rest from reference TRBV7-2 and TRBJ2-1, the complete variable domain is GAGVSQSPSNKVTEKGKDVELRCDPISGHTALYWYRQSLGQGLEFLIYFQGNSAPDKSGLPSDRFSAERTGGSVSTLTIQRTQQEDSAVYLCASSPSLDRGHEQFFGPGTRLTVL.

CDR3 region: CASTPGSSGDNEQFF. The part of the CDR3 DNA that was read is TGTGCCAGTACCCCAGGTTCTAGCGGGGACAATGAG. This chain joins TRBV19 and TRBJ2-1; 9 bases are shared with TRBD2. The CDR3 goes on 3 residues after the read ends, and that part is filled in from the germline J gene. From germline, CDR1 is LNHDA and CDR2 SQIVND (reference sequence). V gave up 7 bases and J gave up 5 bases; unmatched junction bases: 9. The CDR3 spans 15 residues.

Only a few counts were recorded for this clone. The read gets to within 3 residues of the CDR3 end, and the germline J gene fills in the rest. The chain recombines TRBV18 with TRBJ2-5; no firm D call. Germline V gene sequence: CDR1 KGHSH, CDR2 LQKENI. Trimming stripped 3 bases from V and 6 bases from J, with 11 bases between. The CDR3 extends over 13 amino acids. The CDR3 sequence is CASSPPGAQTQYF. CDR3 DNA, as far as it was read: TGTGCCAGCTCACCCCCGGGTGCTCAGACC.

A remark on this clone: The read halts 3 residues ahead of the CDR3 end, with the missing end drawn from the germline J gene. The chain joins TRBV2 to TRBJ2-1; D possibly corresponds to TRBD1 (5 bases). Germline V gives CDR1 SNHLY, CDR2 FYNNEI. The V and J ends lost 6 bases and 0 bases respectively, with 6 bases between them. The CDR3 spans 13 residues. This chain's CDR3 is CASRTDSYNEQFF. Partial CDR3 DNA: TGTGCCAGCAGGACAGACTCCTACAATGAG. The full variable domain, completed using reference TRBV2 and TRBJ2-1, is EPEVTQTPSHQVTQMGQEVILRCVPISNHLYFYWYRQILGQKVEFLVSFYNNEISEKSEIFDDQFSVERPDGSNFTLKIRSTKLEDSAMYFCASRTDSYNEQFFGPGTRLTVL.